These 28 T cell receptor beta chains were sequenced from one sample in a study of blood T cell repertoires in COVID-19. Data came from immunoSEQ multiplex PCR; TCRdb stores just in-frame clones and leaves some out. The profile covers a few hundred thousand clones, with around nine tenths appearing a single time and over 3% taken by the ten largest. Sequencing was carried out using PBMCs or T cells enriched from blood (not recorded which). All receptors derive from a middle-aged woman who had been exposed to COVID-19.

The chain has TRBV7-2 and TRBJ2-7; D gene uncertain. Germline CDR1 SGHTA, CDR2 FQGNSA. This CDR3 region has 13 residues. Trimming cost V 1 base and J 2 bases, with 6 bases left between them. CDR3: CASSLDDTYEQYF. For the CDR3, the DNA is TGTGCCAGCAGCTTAGACGACACCTACGAGCAGTACTTC.

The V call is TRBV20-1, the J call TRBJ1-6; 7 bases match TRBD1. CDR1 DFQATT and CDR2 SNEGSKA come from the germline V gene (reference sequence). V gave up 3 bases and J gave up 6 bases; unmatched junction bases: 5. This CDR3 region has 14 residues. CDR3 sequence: CSASTGVSNSPLHF. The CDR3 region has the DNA TGCAGTGCTAGTACAGGGGTTAGTAATTCACCCCTCCACTTT.

The CDR3 DNA sequence: TGTGCCAGCAGCTCACAGAGCCGGCGGGGGGGCCGGGGAGAGACCCAGTACTTC. Protein sequence: CASSSQSRRGGRGETQYF. The rearrangement links TRBV7-2 to TRBJ2-5, with 9 bases aligning to TRBD2. Trimming cost V 4 bases and J 4 bases; bases outside gene matches: 16. The CDR3 runs to 18 residues. Germline V gene lookup returns CDR1 SGHTA and CDR2 FQGNSA.

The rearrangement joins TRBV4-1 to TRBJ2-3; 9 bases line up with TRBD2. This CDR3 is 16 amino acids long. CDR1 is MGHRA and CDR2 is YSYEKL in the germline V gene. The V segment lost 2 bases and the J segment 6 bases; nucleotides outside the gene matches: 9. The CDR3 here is CASSQSLAGGPDTQYF. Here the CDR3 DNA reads TGCGCCAGCAGCCAATCCTTGGCGGGAGGGCCGGATACGCAGTATTTT.

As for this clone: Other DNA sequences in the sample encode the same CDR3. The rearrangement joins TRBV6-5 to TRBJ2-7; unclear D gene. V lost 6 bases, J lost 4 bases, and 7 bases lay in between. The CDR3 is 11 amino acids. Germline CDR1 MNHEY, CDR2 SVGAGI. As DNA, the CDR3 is TGTGCCAGCAGGACTGGTTACGAGCAGTACTTC. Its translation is CASRTGYEQYF.

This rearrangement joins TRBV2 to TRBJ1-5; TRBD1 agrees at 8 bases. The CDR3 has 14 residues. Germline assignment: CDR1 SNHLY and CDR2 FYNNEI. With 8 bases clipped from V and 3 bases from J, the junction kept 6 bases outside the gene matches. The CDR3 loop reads CASEGTGNNQPQHF. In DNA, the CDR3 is TGTGCCAGCGAAGGGACAGGAAACAATCAGCCCCAGCATTTT.

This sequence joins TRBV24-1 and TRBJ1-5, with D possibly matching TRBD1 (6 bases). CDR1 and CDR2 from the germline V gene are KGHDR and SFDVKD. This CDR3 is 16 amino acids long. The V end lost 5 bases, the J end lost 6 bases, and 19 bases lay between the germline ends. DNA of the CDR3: TGTGCCACCAGTGGAATGGGCAGGGGTAGAGGTCAGCCCCAGCATTTT. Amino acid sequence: CATSGMGRGRGQPQHF.

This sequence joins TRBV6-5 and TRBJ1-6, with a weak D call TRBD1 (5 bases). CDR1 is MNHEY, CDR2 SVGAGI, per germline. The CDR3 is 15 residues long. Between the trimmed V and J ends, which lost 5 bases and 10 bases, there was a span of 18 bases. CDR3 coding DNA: TGTGCCAGCAGTAGTTTAGGAGGGGCTAAGTCACCCCTCCACTTT. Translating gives CASSSLGGAKSPLHF.

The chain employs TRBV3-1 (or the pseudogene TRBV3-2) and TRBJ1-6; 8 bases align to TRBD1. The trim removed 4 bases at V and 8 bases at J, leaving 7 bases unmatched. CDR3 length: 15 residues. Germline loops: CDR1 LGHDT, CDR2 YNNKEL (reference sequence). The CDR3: CASSPYGQGDSPLHF. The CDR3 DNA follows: TGTGCCAGCAGCCCCTACGGACAGGGAGATTCACCCCTCCACTTT.

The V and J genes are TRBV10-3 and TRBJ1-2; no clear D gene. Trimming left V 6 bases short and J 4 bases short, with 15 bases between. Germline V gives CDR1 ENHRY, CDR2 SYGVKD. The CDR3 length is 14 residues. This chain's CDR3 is CAIRPEGAVYGYTF. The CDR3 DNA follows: TGTGCCATCAGGCCCGAGGGCGCGGTCTATGGCTACACCTTC.

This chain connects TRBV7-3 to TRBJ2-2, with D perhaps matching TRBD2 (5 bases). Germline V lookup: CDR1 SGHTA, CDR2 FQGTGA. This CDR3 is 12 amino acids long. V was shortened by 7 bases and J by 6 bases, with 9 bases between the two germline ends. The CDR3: CASTLGSGELFF. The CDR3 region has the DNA TGTGCCAGCACACTAGGGTCCGGGGAGCTGTTTTTT. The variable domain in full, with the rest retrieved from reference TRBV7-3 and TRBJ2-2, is GAGVSQTPSNKVTEKGKYVELRCDPISGHTALYWYRQSLGQGPEFLIYFQGTGAADDSGLPNDRFFAVRPEGSVSTLKIQRTERGDSAVYLCASTLGSGELFFGEGSRLTVL.

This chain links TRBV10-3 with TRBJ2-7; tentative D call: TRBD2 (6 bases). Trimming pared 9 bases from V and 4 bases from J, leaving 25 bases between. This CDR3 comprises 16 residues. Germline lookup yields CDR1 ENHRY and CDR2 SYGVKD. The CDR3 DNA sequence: TGTGCCATATCCCAGGGACTCCCATTGATAAAGTACGAGCAGTACGTC. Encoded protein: CAISQGLPLIKYEQYV.

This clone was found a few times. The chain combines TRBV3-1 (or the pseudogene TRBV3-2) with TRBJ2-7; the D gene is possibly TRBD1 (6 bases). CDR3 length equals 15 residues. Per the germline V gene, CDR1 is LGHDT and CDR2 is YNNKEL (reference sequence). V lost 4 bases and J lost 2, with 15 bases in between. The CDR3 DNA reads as TGTGCCAGCAGCCTACGGAAACAGGGCCCCTACGAGCAGTACTTC. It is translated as CASSLRKQGPYEQYF.

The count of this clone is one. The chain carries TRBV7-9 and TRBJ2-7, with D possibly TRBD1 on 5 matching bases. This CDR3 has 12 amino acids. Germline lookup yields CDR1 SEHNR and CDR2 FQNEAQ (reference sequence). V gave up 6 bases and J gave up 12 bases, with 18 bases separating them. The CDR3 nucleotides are TGTGCCAGCAGTCCCCAAAAGGGGCCTCTGTACGTC. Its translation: CASSPQKGPLYV.

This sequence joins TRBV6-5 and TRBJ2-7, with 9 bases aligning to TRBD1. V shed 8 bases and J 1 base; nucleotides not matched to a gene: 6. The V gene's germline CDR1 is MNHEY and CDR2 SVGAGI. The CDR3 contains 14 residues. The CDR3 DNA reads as TGTGCCAGCCAGACCGGGACAGGGTCCTACGAGCAGTACTTC. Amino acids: CASQTGTGSYEQYF.

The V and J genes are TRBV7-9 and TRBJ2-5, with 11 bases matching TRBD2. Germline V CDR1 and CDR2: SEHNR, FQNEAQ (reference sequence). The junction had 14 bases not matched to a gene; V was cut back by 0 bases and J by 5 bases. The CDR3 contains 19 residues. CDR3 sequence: CASSLALHQGLAVLETQYF. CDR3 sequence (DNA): TGTGCCAGCAGCTTAGCGCTCCATCAGGGACTAGCGGTGTTGGAGACCCAGTACTTC.

CDR3 in amino acids: CASSVRGGGEQYF. CDR3 in DNA: TGTGCCAGCAGCGTAAGGGGGGGCGGCGAGCAGTACTTC. The chain uses TRBV9 and TRBJ2-7; D is possibly TRBD2 (7 bases). V was clipped by 1 base and J by 6 bases, with 11 bases between them. The CDR3 is 13 residues long. Germline CDR1 and CDR2: SGDLS and YYNGEE.

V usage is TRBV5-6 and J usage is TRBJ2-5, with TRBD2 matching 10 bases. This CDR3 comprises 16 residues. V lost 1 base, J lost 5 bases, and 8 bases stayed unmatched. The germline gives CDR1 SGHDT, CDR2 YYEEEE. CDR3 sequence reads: CASSLWLAGVWETQYF. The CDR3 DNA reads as TGTGCCAGCAGCTTGTGGCTAGCGGGAGTTTGGGAGACCCAGTACTTC.

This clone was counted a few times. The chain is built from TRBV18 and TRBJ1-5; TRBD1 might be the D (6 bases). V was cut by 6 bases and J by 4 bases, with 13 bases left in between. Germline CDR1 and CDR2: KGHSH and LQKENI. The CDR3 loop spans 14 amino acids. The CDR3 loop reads CASSFGQPNQPQHF. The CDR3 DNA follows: TGTGCCAGCTCCTTCGGACAGCCTAATCAGCCCCAGCATTTT. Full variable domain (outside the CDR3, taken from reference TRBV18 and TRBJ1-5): NAGVMQNPRHLVRRRGQEARLRCSPMKGHSHVYWYRQLPEEGLKFMVYLQKENIIDESGMPKERFSAEFPKEGPSILRIQQVVRGDSAAYFCASSFGQPNQPQHFGDGTRLSIL.

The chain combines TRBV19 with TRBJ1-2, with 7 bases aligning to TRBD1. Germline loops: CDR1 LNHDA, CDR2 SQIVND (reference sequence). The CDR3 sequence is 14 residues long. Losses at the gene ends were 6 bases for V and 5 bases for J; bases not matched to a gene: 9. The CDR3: CASSSSGTDYGYTF. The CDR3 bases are TGTGCCAGTAGCTCCTCCGGGACAGATTATGGCTACACCTTC.

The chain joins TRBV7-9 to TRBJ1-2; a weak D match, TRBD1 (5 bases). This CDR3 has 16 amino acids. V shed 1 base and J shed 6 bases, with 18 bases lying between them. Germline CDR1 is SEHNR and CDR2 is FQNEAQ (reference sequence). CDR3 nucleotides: TGTGCCAGCAGCTTAGAGGGTGTCAGGGTAGTCGATGGCTACACCTTC. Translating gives CASSLEGVRVVDGYTF.

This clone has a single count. DNA of the CDR3: TGTGCCAGCAGCCAGGGTGGAGGGGTTGAAGCTTTCTTT. It codes for CASSQGGGVEAFF. The rearrangement joins TRBV14 to TRBJ1-1; possibly TRBD1 for D (5 bases). V was trimmed by 3 bases and J by 7 bases, leaving 12 bases between them. Germline-derived CDR1 and CDR2 are SGHDN and FVKESK. The CDR3 totals 13 residues.

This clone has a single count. The chain's CDR3 is CASSGQGRVTGELFF. Written as DNA, the CDR3 is TGCGCCAGCTCCGGACAGGGGAGAGTCACCGGGGAGCTGTTTTTT. This chain joins TRBV4-3 and TRBJ2-2; 9 nucleotides agree with TRBD1. From germline, CDR1 is LGHNA and CDR2 YSLEER. The CDR3 extends over 15 amino acids. J was trimmed by 4 bases and V by 8 bases; bases with no gene match: 8.

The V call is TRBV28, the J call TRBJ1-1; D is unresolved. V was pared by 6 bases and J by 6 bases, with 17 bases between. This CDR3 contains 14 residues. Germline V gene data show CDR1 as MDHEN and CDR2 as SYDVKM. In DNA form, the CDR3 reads TGTGCCAGCAGCATACAGATACGTCCGCCTGAAGCTTTCTTT. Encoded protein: CASSIQIRPPEAFF. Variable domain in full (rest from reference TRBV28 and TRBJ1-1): DVKVTQSSRYLVKRTGEKVFLECVQDMDHENMFWYRQDPGLGLRLIYFSYDVKMKEKGDIPEGYSVSREKKERFSLILESASTNQTSMYLCASSIQIRPPEAFFGQGTRLTVV.

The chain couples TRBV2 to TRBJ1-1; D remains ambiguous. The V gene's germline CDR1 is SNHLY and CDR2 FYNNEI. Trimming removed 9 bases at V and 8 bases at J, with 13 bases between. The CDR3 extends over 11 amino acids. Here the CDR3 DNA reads TGTGCCAGTAACGAGCGGGCAGAAGCTTTCTTT. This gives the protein CASNERAEAFF.

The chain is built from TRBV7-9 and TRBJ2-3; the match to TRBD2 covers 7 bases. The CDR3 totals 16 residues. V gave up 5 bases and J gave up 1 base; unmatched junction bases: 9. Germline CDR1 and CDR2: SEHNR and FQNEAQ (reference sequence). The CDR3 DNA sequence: TGTGCCAGCAGCGCCCTAGCTCGGGGGGGCACAGATACGCAGTATTTT. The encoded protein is CASSALARGGTDTQYF.

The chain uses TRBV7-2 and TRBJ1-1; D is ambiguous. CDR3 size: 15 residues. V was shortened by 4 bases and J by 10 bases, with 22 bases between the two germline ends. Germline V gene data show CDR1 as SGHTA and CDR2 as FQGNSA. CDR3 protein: CASSSQRISPSAAFF. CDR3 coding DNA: TGTGCCAGCAGCTCCCAGAGAATATCCCCTAGCGCAGCTTTCTTT.

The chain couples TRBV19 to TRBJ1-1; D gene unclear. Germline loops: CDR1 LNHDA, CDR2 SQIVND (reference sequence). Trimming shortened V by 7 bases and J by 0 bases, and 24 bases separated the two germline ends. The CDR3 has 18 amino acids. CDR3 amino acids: CASKSAGGRRSLNTEAFF. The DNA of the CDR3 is TGTGCCAGTAAATCCGCGGGTGGCAGGCGATCTTTGAACACTGAAGCTTTCTTT.